The rows below give T cell receptor beta chains drawn from one sample of a study of cytomegalovirus exposure and HLA in healthy donors. The table came from immunoSEQ multiplex PCR; TCRdb's copy has only in-frame clones and leaves some out. The repertoire holds around 40,000 clones, with roughly 82% as singletons. Sequences were obtained from PBMCs. All receptors come from a woman between 18 and 30 years old in good health and CMV-seropositive. The CDR3 runs from the conserved cysteine through the conserved F or W. A D gene is named only where the DNA matches it firmly.

CDR3aa	v_gene	j_gene	d_gene
CASSFRGGPWETQYF	TRBV7-2	TRBJ2-5	.
CASRDRLGPGSPLHF	TRBV6-4	TRBJ1-6	.
CASSQLADYNEQFF	TRBV9	TRBJ2-1	TRBD2
CASSQATGSSYEQYF	TRBV4-2	TRBJ2-7	TRBD1
CASSPGQAGSRTDTQYF	TRBV7-9	TRBJ2-3	.
CASSLGRRGGIRETQYF	TRBV11-1	TRBJ2-5	TRBD2
CATAGTENTEAFF	TRBV6-5	TRBJ1-1	TRBD1
CASSRGGGIPPRWDEQFF	TRBV7-9	TRBJ2-1	TRBD2
CASSTRRSPTDTQYF	TRBV7-6	TRBJ2-3	.
CASSPPGSGGQETQYF	TRBV4-2	TRBJ2-5	TRBD2
CASSIGTGVGTDTQYF	TRBV19	TRBJ2-3	TRBD1
CASSELAGYTDTQYF	TRBV6-1	TRBJ2-3	TRBD2
CASSDPVGRVQFF	TRBV6-4	TRBJ2-1	.
CASLDRVQETQYF	TRBV28	TRBJ2-5	TRBD1
CASSFVGYEQYF	TRBV19	.	.
CASSLVADMLYNEQFF	TRBV5-5	TRBJ2-1	.
CAWSPQARNEQFF	TRBV30	TRBJ2-1	.
CSVEGGVSRGRNEQYF	TRBV29-1	TRBJ2-7	TRBD1
CASSLGDIRSYEQYF	TRBV5-4	TRBJ2-7	.
CASSYSFGDNSPLHF	TRBV6-5	TRBJ1-6	.
CASSWGGSFNQPQHF	TRBV28	TRBJ1-5	.
CASSHRGQETQYF	TRBV25-1	TRBJ2-5	TRBD1
CASSVDWGGGTEAFF	TRBV9	TRBJ1-1	.
CASSLQQGYGYTF	TRBV7-2	TRBJ1-2	TRBD1
CASSTVVYNEQFF	TRBV28	TRBJ2-1	.
CASSIDNPGDTQYF	TRBV19	TRBJ2-3	.
CASSPRLAGANNEQFF	TRBV5-4	TRBJ2-1	TRBD2
CASSFNRGSYGYTF	TRBV27	TRBJ1-2	TRBD1
CASSVGGRTDTQYF	TRBV2	TRBJ2-3	.
CASSFAADVSYEQYF	TRBV11-2	TRBJ2-7	.
CASTASGGAGYAGELFF	TRBV4-3	TRBJ2-2	TRBD2
CASSDLREGPRADTQYF	TRBV6-1	TRBJ2-3	TRBD2
CASSPKRRGPTEQYF	TRBV5-4	TRBJ2-7	.
CASSESARLGGETQYF	TRBV28	TRBJ2-5	.
CASNLASADTQYF	TRBV6-8	TRBJ2-3	.
CASSRGQDYEQYF	TRBV18	TRBJ2-7	TRBD1
CASSVGSGDRGDLYTQYF	TRBV2	TRBJ2-3	TRBD1